This TCR beta chain was sequenced in a study of CD8+ T cells in alopecia areata. On the study more broadly: Treated patients received oral tofacitinib, 5 to 10 mg twice daily. Tofacitinib lasted 6 to 18 months, then 6 months off drug.

Extraction of RNA preceded its reverse transcription into cDNA, which served as the sequencing template. Profiling relied on immunoSEQ multiplex PCR, and the TCRdb table lists in-frame clones only, not all of them. The sample holds a few hundred thousand clones, about 57% seen once. This sample's treatment: oral pan-JAK inhibitor, 5-10 mg twice daily. Overall study results and limits: Possibly because of HLA-related factors, TCR sharing was less clear across patients than in mice.

Deletions cut 2 bases from V and 8 bases from J, with 10 bases between. This CDR3 comprises 13 residues. The germline V gene encodes CDR1 MNHNS and CDR2 SASEGT. Notes on this clone: The antigen is not known.

The V gene is TRBV6-1, the J gene TRBJ1-5; D call uncertain. The source is a human donor with alopecia areata. Sequences were derived from CD4+ T cells sorted from blood, sampled at week 4, from a patient treated with tofacitinib. The CDR3 bases are TGTGCCAGCAGTGAATTCATAGGGAAGCCCCAGCATTTT. Translating it yields CASSEFIGKPQHF.